This TCR beta chain derives from a study of shared clonotypes between healthy human individuals. Findings and limits, study-wide: Non-shared clonotypes had lower generation probabilities than those shared by all four donors.

J lost 5 bases, V lost 0 bases, and 9 bases had no gene match. The CDR3 is made up of 18 amino acids. Germline CDR1 is SNHLY and CDR2 is FYNNEI. On this clone: What it binds is unknown.

Samples underwent the assay at deep level. Evenly divided among several immunoSEQ plates was the genomic DNA of each subset. Libraries were prepared by immunoSEQ multiplex PCR; TCRdb keeps only in-frame clonotypes and omits some of them. The sample records millions of clones, around 95% being singletons. The sample comprised naive CD4+ T cells sorted from blood. As to subset: CD45RA+ positively selected. This rearrangement joins TRBV2 to TRBJ2-1; 11 positions agree with TRBD2. This sequence was found in a man between 18 and 29 years old in good health. For the CDR3, the DNA is TGTGCCAGCAGTGAAGCGAGGGCGACTAGCGGGGTCAACAATGAGCAGTTCTTC. Its protein is CASSEARATSGVNNEQFF.